Detailed here is one T cell receptor (beta chain). Its target is not known. Germline CDR1 is SNHLY and CDR2 is FYNNEI. Trimming removed 6 bases from V and 8 bases from J, with 14 bases in between. The CDR3 extends over 13 amino acids. These data come from a study of identical twins. Regarding the study as a whole: Models underestimated how often monozygotic twins shared out-of-frame TCR alpha. Invariant MAIT and iNKT cells could partly confound zero-insertion analyses.

TCRdb analysed the 5' RACE reads with MiXCR anew, one entry per CDR3 protein. The sample consists of around 1.7 million distinct CDR3 sequences, roughly 35% of them appearing once. This chain joins TRBV2 and TRBJ2-4; possible D gene TRBD1, 6 bases. Material: cord blood. The sequence was obtained from a newborn girl in good health. The CDR3 loop reads CASRPGTRDIQYF. The CDR3 DNA sequence: TGTGCCAGCAGGCCCGGGACAAGGGACATTCAGTACTTC.